This T cell receptor (beta chain) appears in the sequencing data of a study of T-cell memory formation after mild COVID-19. Using its own MiXCR run on the 5' RACE reads, TCRdb lists one record per CDR3 protein. The sample shows 55,000 to 75,000 distinct CDR3 sequences, around a quarter of them seen only once. The sequence was obtained from a man aged 18-30 years who had mild COVID-19 (a few samples of this study predate the infection). Cell type and time point are not known. The sequencing input was PBMCs or a T cell subset sorted from them (not recorded which).

CDR3: CASSPRTGMGYTF. Written as DNA, the CDR3 is TGTGCCAGCAGCCCACGAACAGGGATGGGCTACACCTTC. J is TRBJ1-2 and V is TRBV7-6; D is possibly TRBD1 (6 bases). Deletions cut 5 bases from V and 8 bases from J, with 15 bases between. Germline V lookup: CDR1 SGHVS, CDR2 FNYEAQ. The CDR3 is 13 residues long.